This TCR beta chain comes out of a study of shared clonotypes between healthy human individuals. Findings of the study overall: Sharing across four donors was highest in naive CD4 (approximately 5%) and lowest in memory CD8 (0.4%). Against clonotypes common to all four donors, non-shared ones had lower generation probabilities. Naive subsets, compared against memory subsets, generally had larger estimated richness values.

Details on this clone: Antigen specificity is unknown.

Trimming removed 2 bases from V and 3 bases from J, with 14 bases in between. This CDR3 has 15 residues. Germline V gene data show CDR1 as SEHNR and CDR2 as FQNEAQ (reference sequence). Original methodology: ImmunoSEQ output held junction-only sequences without quality scores, so filtering differed. The method was immunoSEQ multiplex PCR; TCRdb's version includes in-frame clones alone and lacks a portion of them. The V and J calls and clone size are taken from that table; D and trimming were inferred from the DNA. The table records around 1.9 million clones, roughly 95% of them present only once. Positive CCR7 selection of CD45RO-negative cells yielded the naive CD8 cells, and terminally differentiated effector memory CD45RA+ cells were excluded.

The receptor was isolated from a man younger than 35 in good health. Some clones in this sample may be carry-over from other donors' samples. The V and J genes are TRBV7-9 and TRBJ2-7; D gene uncertain. Sequencing was performed on naive CD8+ T cells from PBMCs. The CDR3: CASSLKGPLYYEQYF. The CDR3 nucleotides read TGTGCCAGCAGCTTAAAAGGGCCTCTATACTACGAGCAGTACTTC.